Listed here are 19 T cell receptor beta chains from one sample, sequenced in a study of blood T cell repertoires in COVID-19. The data were produced by immunoSEQ multiplex PCR, yet TCRdb's version contains in-frame clones alone and is incomplete. The sample consists of about 110,000 clones, about 80% of them appearing once. Sequencing used peripheral blood. Receptors originate from a man between 65 and 85 years old with acute or convalescent COVID-19.

This clone was seen a single time. The CDR3: CASSLSGGLDTQYF. The CDR3 coding sequence is TGTGCCAGCAGCTTGAGCGGGGGGTTAGATACGCAGTATTTT. The chain is built from TRBV11-3 and TRBJ2-3; TRBD2 agrees at 9 bases. CDR1 is SGHNT and CDR2 is YENEEA in the germline V gene. CDR3 length: 14 amino acids. After removal of 3 bases from V and 5 bases from J, the junction contained 3 bases not matched to a gene.

The rearrangement uses TRBV4-1 and TRBJ2-3; 8 nucleotides align to TRBD2. The CDR3 has 17 amino acids. V lost 0 bases to trimming and J lost 5 bases; unmatched junction nucleotides: 10. Germline V gene data show CDR1 as MGHRA and CDR2 as YSYEKL. The CDR3 spells CASSQEGGLAGGDTQYF. DNA for the CDR3: TGCGCCAGCAGCCAAGAAGGAGGCCTTGCGGGGGGAGATACGCAGTATTTT.

The chain recombines TRBV19 with TRBJ2-7; D is undetermined. This CDR3 has 14 residues. The V and J ends lost 5 bases and 3 bases respectively, with 14 bases between them. Germline CDR1 LNHDA, CDR2 SQIVND (reference sequence). In DNA form, the CDR3 reads TGTGCCAGTAGTGTAAATCCAGAGGTCTACGAGCAGTACTTC. Its translation is CASSVNPEVYEQYF.

The chain combines TRBV7-2 with TRBJ2-7; 8 bases are shared with TRBD1. The CDR3 has 14 amino acids. Germline lookup yields CDR1 SGHTA and CDR2 FQGNSA. V was pared by 1 base and J by 1 base, with 0 bases of the junction left unmatched. CDR3 residues: CASSLGTGSYEQYF. The DNA of the CDR3 is TGTGCCAGCAGCTTAGGGACAGGGTCCTACGAGCAGTACTTC.

The J gene is TRBJ1-4, the V gene TRBV5-1; D unresolved. CDR3 length: 15 amino acids. Germline lookup yields CDR1 SGHRS and CDR2 YFSETQ. V gave up 4 bases and J gave up 0 bases, with 10 bases separating them. This chain's CDR3 is CASSRTVATNEKLFF. For the CDR3, the DNA is TGCGCCAGCAGCCGTACAGTGGCAACTAATGAAAAACTGTTTTTT.

This chain connects TRBV5-1 to TRBJ1-1; TRBD1 matches at 7 bases. The J segment lost 1 base and the V segment lost 4 bases, leaving 4 bases of the junction unmatched. This CDR3 has 14 amino acids. From germline, CDR1 is SGHRS and CDR2 YFSETQ. The CDR3 DNA sequence: TGCGCCAGCAGCCAAGGACAGGCGAACACTGAAGCTTTCTTT. Protein: CASSQGQANTEAFF.

The rearrangement joins TRBV6-6 to TRBJ1-2, with D uncertain. Germline values: CDR1 MNHNY, CDR2 SVGAGI (reference sequence). This CDR3 spans 14 amino acids. Deletions cut 7 bases from V and 3 bases from J, with 15 bases between. CDR3 nucleotide sequence: TGTGCCAGCACCCTGAGAAGGGAGGACTATGGCTACACCTTC. Encoded protein: CASTLRREDYGYTF.

CDR3 sequence reads: CASSERPWRGANVLTF. As DNA, the CDR3 is TGTGCCAGCAGCGAGCGACCCTGGCGTGGCGCCAACGTCCTGACTTTC. This rearrangement joins TRBV9 to TRBJ2-6, with unresolved D. The V gene lost 3 bases and the J gene lost 7 bases, with 17 bases spanning the gap. CDR3 length: 16 residues. Germline V gene lookup returns CDR1 SGDLS and CDR2 YYNGEE. Variable domain in full (rest from reference TRBV9 and TRBJ2-6): DSGVTQTPKHLITATGQRVTLRCSPRSGDLSVYWYQQSLDQGLQFLIQYYNGEERAKGNILERFSAQQFPDLHSELNLSSLELGDSALYFCASSERPWRGANVLTFGAGSRLTVL.

This clone has only one observation. J is TRBJ1-1 and V is TRBV27; 7 bases agree with TRBD1. CDR1 is MNHEY and CDR2 is SMNVEV in the germline V gene (reference sequence). With V trimmed by 6 bases and J by 1 base, 2 bases remained unmatched. The CDR3 runs 13 residues. CDR3 sequence (DNA): TGTGCCAGCAGAGACAGGGCGAACACTGAAGCTTTCTTT. Protein product: CASRDRANTEAFF.

This chain uses TRBV12-3 or TRBV12-4 with TRBJ1-1; TRBD1 is a possible D gene (5 bases). V lost 3 bases and J 7 bases, leaving 12 bases between the germline ends. The CDR3 extends over 13 amino acids. The CDR3 DNA follows: TGTGCCAGCAGTTTGGGAGGGACCAATGAAGCTTTCTTT. Translated: CASSLGGTNEAFF.

A single count supports this clone. Distinct nucleotide sequences in the sample also encode this CDR3. The chain carries TRBV19 and TRBJ2-3, with D possibly being TRBD2 (6 bases). The V end lost 3 bases, the J end lost 2 bases, and 6 bases lay between the germline ends. CDR3 length: 13 amino acids. Germline CDR1 reads LNHDA; CDR2 reads SQIVND (reference sequence). The DNA of the CDR3 is TGTGCCAGTAGTATGCGGGACACAGATACGCAGTATTTT. Encoded protein: CASSMRDTDTQYF.

There are a few counts of this clone. V usage is TRBV7-2 and J usage is TRBJ1-5; D is undetermined. The CDR3 consists of 13 residues. Trimming left V 8 bases short and J 3 bases short, with 11 bases between. From germline, CDR1 is SGHTA and CDR2 FQGNSA. CDR3 amino acids: CASCPETNQPQHF. The CDR3 DNA follows: TGTGCCAGCTGTCCGGAGACCAATCAGCCCCAGCATTTT.

The rearrangement links TRBV6-2 or TRBV6-3 to TRBJ1-6, with D tentatively TRBD1 (6 bases). The CDR3 extends over 14 amino acids. Germline lookup yields CDR1 MNHEY and CDR2 SVGEGT. Deletions cut 6 bases from V and 5 bases from J, with 11 bases between. The CDR3 DNA reads TGTGCCAGCAGCTATCAGGGGAATAATTCACCCCTCCACTTT. Amino acids: CASSYQGNNSPLHF.

The chain combines TRBV29-1 with TRBJ2-7; unclear D gene. Per the germline V gene, CDR1 is SQVTM and CDR2 is ANQGSEA. Trimming pared 7 bases from V and 0 bases from J, leaving 7 bases between. There are 11 residues in the CDR3. This CDR3 reads CSGRSSYEQYF. DNA for the CDR3: TGCAGCGGTAGAAGCTCCTACGAGCAGTACTTC.

The V and J genes are TRBV3-1 (or the pseudogene TRBV3-2) and TRBJ1-2, with 7 bases matching TRBD1. The V and J ends lost 5 bases and 8 bases, in that order; junction bases with no gene match: 5. This CDR3 contains 12 residues. Germline CDR1 reads LGHDT; CDR2 reads YNNKEL (reference sequence). The CDR3 is CASSGTEGGYTF. The CDR3 DNA follows: TGTGCCAGCAGCGGGACAGAGGGCGGCTACACCTTC.

This clone has only a few counts. This chain connects TRBV6-6 to TRBJ1-2; D not certain. The CDR3 extends over 12 amino acids. The ends were cut back, 7 bases at V and 5 bases at J, with 11 bases in the middle. Looked up from germline, CDR1 is MNHNY and CDR2 is SVGAGI (reference sequence). CDR3 coding DNA: TGTGCCAGCACCCAAATCGAGTATGGCTACACCTTC. Translated, it gives CASTQIEYGYTF.

The chain combines TRBV6-2 or TRBV6-3 with TRBJ1-1; D is unresolved. The ends were cut back, 2 bases at V and 2 bases at J, with 9 bases in the middle. The CDR3 runs to 14 residues. CDR1 MNHEY and CDR2 SVGEGT come from the germline V gene. CDR3 in DNA: TGTGCCAGCAGTTACGGCGGGGAAAACACTGAAGCTTTCTTT. Its protein is CASSYGGENTEAFF.

The CDR3 coding sequence is TGTGCCAGCAGCCCACAAGGGGGCGCGGTTACGCAGTATTTT. Translating gives CASSPQGGAVTQYF. The rearrangement joins TRBV7-3 to TRBJ2-3, with 7 bases identical to TRBD1. The germline CDR1 and CDR2 sequences are SGHTA and FQGTGA. The CDR3 is made up of 14 amino acids. The J segment lost 8 bases and the V segment lost 5 bases, leaving 10 bases of the junction unmatched.

The chain combines TRBV27 with TRBJ1-2; weak D call: TRBD1 (6 bases). Trimming left V 2 bases short and J 6 bases short, with 10 bases between. The CDR3 extends over 13 amino acids. In germline, CDR1 is MNHEY, CDR2 SMNVEV (reference sequence). The CDR3 DNA reads as TGTGCCAGCAGTTTACTGGGGGCCGATGGCTACACCTTC. Translating it yields CASSLLGADGYTF.